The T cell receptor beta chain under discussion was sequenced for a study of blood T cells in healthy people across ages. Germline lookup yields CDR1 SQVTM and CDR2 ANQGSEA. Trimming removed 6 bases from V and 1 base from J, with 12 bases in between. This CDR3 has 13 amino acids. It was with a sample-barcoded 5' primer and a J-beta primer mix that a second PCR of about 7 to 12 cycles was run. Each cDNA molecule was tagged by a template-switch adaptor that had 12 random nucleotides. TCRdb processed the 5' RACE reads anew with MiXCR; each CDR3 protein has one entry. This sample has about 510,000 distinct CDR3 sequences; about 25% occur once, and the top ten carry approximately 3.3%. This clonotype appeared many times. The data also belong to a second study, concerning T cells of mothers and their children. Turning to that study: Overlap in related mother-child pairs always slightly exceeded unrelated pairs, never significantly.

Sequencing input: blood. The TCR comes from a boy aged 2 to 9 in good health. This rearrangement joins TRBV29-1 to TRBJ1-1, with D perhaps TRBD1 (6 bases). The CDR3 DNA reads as TGCAGCGTGAGGGGACACCCGAACACTGAAGCTTTCTTT. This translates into CSVRGHPNTEAFF.